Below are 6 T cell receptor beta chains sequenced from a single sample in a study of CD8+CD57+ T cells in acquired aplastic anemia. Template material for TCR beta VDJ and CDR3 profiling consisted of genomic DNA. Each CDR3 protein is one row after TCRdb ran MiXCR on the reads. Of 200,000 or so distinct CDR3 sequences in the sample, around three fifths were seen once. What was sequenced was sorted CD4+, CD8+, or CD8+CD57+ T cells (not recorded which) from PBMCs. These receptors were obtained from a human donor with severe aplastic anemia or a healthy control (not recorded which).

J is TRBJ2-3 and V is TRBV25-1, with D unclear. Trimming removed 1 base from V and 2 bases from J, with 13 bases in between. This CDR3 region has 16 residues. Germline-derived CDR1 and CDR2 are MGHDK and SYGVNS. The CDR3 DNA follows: TGTGCCAGCAGTGAATCGGGCCTCAACCCCACAGATACGCAGTATTTT. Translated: CASSESGLNPTDTQYF.

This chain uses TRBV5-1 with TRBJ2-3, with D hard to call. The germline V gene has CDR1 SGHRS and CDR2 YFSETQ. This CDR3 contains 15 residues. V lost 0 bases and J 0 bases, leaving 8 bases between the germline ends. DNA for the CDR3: TGCGCCAGCAGCTTGGCAAAGGGTAGCACAGATACGCAGTATTTT. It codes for CASSLAKGSTDTQYF.

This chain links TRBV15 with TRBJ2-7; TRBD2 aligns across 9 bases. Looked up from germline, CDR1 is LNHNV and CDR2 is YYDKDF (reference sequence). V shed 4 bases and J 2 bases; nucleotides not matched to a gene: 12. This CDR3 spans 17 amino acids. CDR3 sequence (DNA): TGTGCCACCAGCACGACAGGGATCGAGCGGGGGGCCTACGAGCAGTACTTC. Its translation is CATSTTGIERGAYEQYF.

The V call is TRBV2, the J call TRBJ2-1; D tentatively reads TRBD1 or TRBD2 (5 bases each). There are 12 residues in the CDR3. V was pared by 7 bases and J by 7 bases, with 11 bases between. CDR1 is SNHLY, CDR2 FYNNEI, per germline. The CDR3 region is CASKQGGNEQFF. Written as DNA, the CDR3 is TGTGCCAGCAAGCAGGGCGGGAATGAGCAGTTCTTC.

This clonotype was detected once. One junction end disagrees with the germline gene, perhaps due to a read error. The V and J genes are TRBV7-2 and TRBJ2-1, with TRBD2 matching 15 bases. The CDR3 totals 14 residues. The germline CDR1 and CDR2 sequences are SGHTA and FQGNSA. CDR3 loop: CASSLEGTSGGWLF. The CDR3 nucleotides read TGTGCCAGCAGCTTAGAGGGGACTAGCGGGGGGTGGCTCTTC.

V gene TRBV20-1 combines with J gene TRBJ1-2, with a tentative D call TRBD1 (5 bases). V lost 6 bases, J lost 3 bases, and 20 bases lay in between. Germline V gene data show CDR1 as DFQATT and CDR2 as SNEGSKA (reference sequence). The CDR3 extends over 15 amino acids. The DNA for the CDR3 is TGCAGTGCAAAGGGAGACAGCGGGCAACACTATGGCTACACCTTC. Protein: CSAKGDSGQHYGYTF.